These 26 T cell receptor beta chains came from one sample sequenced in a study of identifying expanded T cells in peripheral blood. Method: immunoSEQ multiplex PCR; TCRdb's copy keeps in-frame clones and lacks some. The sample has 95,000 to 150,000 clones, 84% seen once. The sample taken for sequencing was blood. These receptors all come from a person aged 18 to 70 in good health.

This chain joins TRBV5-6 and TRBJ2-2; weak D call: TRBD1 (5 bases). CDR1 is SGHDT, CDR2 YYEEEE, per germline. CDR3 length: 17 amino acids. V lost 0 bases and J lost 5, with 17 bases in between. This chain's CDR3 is CASSLEGWGRRTGELFF. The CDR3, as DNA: TGTGCCAGCAGCTTGGAAGGTTGGGGCAGACGAACCGGGGAGCTGTTTTTT.

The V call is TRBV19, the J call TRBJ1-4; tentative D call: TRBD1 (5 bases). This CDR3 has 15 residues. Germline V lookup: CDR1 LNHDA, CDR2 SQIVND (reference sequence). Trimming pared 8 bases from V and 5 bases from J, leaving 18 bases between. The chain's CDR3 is CASGGRGIPNEKLFF. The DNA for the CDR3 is TGTGCCAGTGGGGGACGGGGCATCCCAAATGAAAAACTGTTTTTT.

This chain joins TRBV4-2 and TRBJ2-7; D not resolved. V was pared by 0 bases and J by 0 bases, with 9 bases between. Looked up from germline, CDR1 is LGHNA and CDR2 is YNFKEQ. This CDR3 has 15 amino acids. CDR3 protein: CASSQDSRSSYEQYF. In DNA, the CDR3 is TGTGCCAGCAGCCAAGATAGCCGCAGCTCCTACGAGCAGTACTTC.

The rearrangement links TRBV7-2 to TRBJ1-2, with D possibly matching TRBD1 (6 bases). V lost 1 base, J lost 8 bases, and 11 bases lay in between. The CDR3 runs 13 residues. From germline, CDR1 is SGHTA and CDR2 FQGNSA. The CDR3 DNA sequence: TGTGCCAGCAGCTTAGGGCAGGGGATGGGCTACACCTTC. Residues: CASSLGQGMGYTF.

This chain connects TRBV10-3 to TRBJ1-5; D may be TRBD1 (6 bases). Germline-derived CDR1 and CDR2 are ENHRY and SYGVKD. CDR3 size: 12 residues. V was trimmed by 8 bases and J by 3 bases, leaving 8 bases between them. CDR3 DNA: TGTGCCATCGGGGGGCCCAATCAGCCCCAGCATTTT. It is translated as CAIGGPNQPQHF.

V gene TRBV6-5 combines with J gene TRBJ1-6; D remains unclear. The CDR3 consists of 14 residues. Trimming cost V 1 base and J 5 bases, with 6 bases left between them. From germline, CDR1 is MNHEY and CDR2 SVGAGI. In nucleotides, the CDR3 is TGTGCCAGCAGTTACTTCGGGAATAATTCACCCCTCCACTTT. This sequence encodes CASSYFGNNSPLHF.

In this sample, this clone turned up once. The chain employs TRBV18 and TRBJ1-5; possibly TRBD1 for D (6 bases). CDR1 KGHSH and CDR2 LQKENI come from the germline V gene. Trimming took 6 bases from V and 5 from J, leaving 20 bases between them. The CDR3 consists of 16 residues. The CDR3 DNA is TGTGCCAGCTCGTCAAATCGGGGGGCTCGACATCAGCCCCAGCATTTT. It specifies CASSSNRGARHQPQHF.

CDR3 protein: CASSWGYEQFF. The CDR3 nucleotides are TGTGCCAGTAGCTGGGGGTATGAGCAGTTCTTC. The chain has TRBV19 and TRBJ2-1; D assignment may be TRBD1 or TRBD2 (5 bases each). The ends were cut back, 6 bases at V and 8 bases at J, with 8 bases in the middle. Germline V gives CDR1 LNHDA, CDR2 SQIVND (reference sequence). The CDR3 totals 11 residues.

CDR3 amino acids: CASSQDLGYEQYF. CDR3 nucleotide sequence: TGCGCCAGCAGCCAAGATCTGGGATACGAGCAGTACTTC. The chain recombines TRBV4-1 with TRBJ2-7; D remains unclear. V shed 0 bases and J shed 4 bases, with 7 bases lying between them. This CDR3 is built from 13 residues. CDR1 MGHRA and CDR2 YSYEKL come from the germline V gene.

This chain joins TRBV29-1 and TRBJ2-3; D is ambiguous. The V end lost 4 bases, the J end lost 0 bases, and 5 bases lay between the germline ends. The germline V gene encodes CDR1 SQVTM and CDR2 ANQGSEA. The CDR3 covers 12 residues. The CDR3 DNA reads TGCAGCGTTGTGGCCAGCACAGATACGCAGTATTTT. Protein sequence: CSVVASTDTQYF.

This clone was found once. In nucleotides, the CDR3 is TGTGCCAGCAGCTTGGAGGGTCAAGAGACCCAGTACTTC. It specifies CASSLEGQETQYF. This rearrangement joins TRBV5-6 to TRBJ2-5; no reliable D call. The CDR3 spans 13 residues. V lost 0 bases and J lost 2, with 5 bases in between. Germline values: CDR1 SGHDT, CDR2 YYEEEE.

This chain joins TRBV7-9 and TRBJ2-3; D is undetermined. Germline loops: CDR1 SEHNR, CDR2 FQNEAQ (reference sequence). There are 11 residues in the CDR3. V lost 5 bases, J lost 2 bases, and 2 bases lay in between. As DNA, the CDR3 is TGTGCCAGCAGCGCCACAGATACGCAGTATTTT. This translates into CASSATDTQYF.

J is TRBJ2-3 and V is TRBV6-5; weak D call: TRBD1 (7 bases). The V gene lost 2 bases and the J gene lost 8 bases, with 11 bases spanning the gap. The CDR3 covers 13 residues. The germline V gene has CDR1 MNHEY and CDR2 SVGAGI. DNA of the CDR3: TGTGCCAGCAGTTACGGGCAGGGGGGTACGCAGTATTTT. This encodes CASSYGQGGTQYF.

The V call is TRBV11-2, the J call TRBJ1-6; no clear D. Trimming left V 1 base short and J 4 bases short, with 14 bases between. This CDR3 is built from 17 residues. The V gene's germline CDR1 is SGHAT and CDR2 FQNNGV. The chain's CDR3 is CASSLVSGVLYNSPLHF. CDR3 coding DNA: TGTGCCAGCAGCTTAGTATCCGGGGTCCTTTATAATTCACCCCTCCACTTT. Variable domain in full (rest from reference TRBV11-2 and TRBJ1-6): EAGVAQSPRYKIIEKRQSVAFWCNPISGHATLYWYQQILGQGPKLLIQFQNNGVVDDSQLPKDRFSAERLKGVDSTLKIQPAKLEDSAVYLCASSLVSGVLYNSPLHFGNGTRLTVT.

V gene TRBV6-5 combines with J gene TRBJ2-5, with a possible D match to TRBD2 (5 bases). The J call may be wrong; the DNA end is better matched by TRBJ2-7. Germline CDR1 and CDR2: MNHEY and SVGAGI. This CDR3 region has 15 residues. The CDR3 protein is CASSYSERPVYEQYF. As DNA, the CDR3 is TGTGCCAGCAGTTACTCGGAGCGGCCGGTCTACGAGCAGTACTTC.

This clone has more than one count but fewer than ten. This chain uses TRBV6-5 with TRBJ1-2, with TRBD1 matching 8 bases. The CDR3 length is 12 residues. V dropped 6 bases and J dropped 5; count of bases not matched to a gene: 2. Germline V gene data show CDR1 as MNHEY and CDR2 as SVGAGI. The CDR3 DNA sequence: TGTGCCAGCAGGCAGGGGGCATATGGCTACACCTTC. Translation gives CASRQGAYGYTF.

The CDR3 DNA follows: TGTGCCTGGAGTTCCTACAAAGGGGTTTATGGCTACACCTTC. This translates into CAWSSYKGVYGYTF. V gene TRBV30 combines with J gene TRBJ1-2; possibly TRBD1 for D (5 bases). Germline V gives CDR1 GTSNPN, CDR2 SVGIG (reference sequence). Trimming removed 2 bases from V and 5 bases from J, with 15 bases in between. There are 14 residues in the CDR3.

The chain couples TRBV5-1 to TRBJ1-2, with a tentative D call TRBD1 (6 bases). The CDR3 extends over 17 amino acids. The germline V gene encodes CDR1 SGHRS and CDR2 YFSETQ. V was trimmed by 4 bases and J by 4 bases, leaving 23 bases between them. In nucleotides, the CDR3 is TGCGCCAGCAGCAGACGCCTCTCAGGGGACCGTGGCTATGGCTACACCTTC. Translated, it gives CASSRRLSGDRGYGYTF.

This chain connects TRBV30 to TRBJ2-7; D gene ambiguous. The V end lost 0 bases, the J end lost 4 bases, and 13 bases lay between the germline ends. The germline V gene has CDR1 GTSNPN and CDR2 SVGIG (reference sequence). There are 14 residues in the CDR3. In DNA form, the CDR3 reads TGTGCCTGGAGTGTGAGGCTGGGGTTATACGAGCAGTACTTC. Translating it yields CAWSVRLGLYEQYF.

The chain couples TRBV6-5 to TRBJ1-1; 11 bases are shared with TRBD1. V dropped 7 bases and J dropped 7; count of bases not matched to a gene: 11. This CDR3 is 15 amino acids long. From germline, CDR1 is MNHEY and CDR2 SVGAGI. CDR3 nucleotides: TGTGCCAGCACCTTCTTCGGGACAGGGGGAAATGAAGCTTTCTTT. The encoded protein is CASTFFGTGGNEAFF.

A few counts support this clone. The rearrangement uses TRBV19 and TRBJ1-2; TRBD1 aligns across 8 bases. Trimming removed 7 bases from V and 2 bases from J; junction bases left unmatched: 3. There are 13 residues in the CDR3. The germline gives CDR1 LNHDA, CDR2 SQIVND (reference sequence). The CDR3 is CASNRQGNYGYTF. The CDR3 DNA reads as TGTGCCAGTAATCGACAGGGGAACTATGGCTACACCTTC.

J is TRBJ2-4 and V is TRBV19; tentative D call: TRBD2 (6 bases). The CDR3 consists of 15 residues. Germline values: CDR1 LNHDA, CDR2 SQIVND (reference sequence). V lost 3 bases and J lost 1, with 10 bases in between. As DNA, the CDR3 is TGTGCCAGTAGTATGGGGGGTCCGGCCAAAAACATTCAGTACTTC. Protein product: CASSMGGPAKNIQYF.

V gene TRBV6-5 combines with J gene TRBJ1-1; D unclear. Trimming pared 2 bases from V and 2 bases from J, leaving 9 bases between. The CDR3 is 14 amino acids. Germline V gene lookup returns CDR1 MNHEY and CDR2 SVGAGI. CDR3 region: CASSYGVANTEAFF. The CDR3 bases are TGTGCCAGCAGTTACGGCGTGGCCAACACTGAAGCTTTCTTT.

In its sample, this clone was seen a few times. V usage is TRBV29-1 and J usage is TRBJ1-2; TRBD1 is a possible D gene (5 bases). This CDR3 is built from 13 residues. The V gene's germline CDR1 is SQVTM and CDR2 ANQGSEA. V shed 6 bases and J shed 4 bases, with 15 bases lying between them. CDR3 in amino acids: CSVGDDKGYGYTF. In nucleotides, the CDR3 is TGCAGCGTAGGGGATGACAAGGGCTATGGCTACACCTTC.

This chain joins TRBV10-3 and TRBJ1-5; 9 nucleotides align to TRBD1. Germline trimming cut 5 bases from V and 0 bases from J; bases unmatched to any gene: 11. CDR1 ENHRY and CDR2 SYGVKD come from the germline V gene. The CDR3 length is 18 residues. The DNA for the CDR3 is TGTGCCATCAGTAAGGGACAGGGAGGGGATAATAGCAATCAGCCCCAGCATTTT. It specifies CAISKGQGGDNSNQPQHF.

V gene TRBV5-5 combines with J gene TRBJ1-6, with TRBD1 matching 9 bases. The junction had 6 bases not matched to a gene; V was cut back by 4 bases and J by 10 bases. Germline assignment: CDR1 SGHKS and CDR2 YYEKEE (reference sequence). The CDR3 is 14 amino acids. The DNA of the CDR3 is TGTGCCAGCAGCCTACAGGGGGCAAGGTCACCCCTCCACTTT. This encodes CASSLQGARSPLHF.